This entry concerns a single T cell receptor beta chain. The source of the sample is a study of blood T cell repertoires in COVID-19. Whole-study context: The United States, Italy and Spain were the sources of the acute and convalescent COVID-19 samples. T cells, B-cell-depleted T cells, or PBMCs provided the cDNA or gDNA that served as material.

Profiling relied on immunoSEQ multiplex PCR, and the TCRdb table lists in-frame clones only, not all of them. The repertoire holds about 70,000 clones, with approximately 77% as singletons. CDR3 length equals 13 residues. V dropped 3 bases and J dropped 2 bases, with 10 bases sitting between them. The germline V gene has CDR1 DFQATT and CDR2 SNEGSKA (reference sequence). This chain connects TRBV20-1 to TRBJ1-2; a possible D gene is TRBD1 (6 bases). This receptor was taken from a woman in her seventies with acute or convalescent COVID-19. Sequenced input: peripheral blood. The CDR3 reads CSASSGVNYGYTF. The CDR3 bases are TGCAGTGCTAGTTCAGGGGTCAACTATGGCTACACCTTC.